These 28 T cell receptor beta chains share one sample of origin, sequenced in a study of blood T cell repertoires in COVID-19. Sequencing was performed with immunoSEQ multiplex PCR; in TCRdb, only in-frame clones are kept and a portion is missing. The sample shows about 60,000 clones, just over 85% of them seen only once. Input material: peripheral blood. Source of these receptors: a man aged 55 to 69 with acute or convalescent COVID-19.

The CDR3 is CASSPREGQTEAFF. CDR3 nucleotide sequence: TGTGCCAGCAGCCCCCGGGAGGGCCAAACTGAAGCTTTCTTT. The chain recombines TRBV7-8 with TRBJ1-1, with D unresolved. V shed 5 bases and J shed 5 bases, with 15 bases lying between them. The germline gives CDR1 SGHVS, CDR2 FQNEAQ. There are 14 residues in the CDR3.

This chain connects TRBV5-1 to TRBJ2-3, with TRBD1 matching over 7 bases. J lost 3 bases, V lost 0 bases, and 7 bases had no gene match. This CDR3 is built from 16 residues. CDR1 and CDR2 (germline): SGHRS, YFSETQ. CDR3 sequence reads: CASSLGTGKITDTQYF. The CDR3, as DNA: TGCGCCAGCAGCTTGGGGACAGGAAAGATAACAGATACGCAGTATTTT.

This sequence joins TRBV4-1 and TRBJ1-2; a weak D match, TRBD1 (5 bases). There are 14 residues in the CDR3. Germline CDR1 reads MGHRA; CDR2 reads YSYEKL. Trimming cost V 1 base and J 3 bases, with 9 bases left between them. CDR3 amino acids: CASSQGVGDYGYTF. In DNA form, the CDR3 reads TGCGCCAGCAGCCAAGGGGTAGGGGACTATGGCTACACCTTC.

V usage is TRBV13 and J usage is TRBJ2-1, with a tentative D call TRBD2 (5 bases). This CDR3 has 15 residues. Germline V gives CDR1 PRHDT, CDR2 FYEKMQ (reference sequence). V was trimmed by 2 bases and J by 0 bases, leaving 8 bases between them. CDR3 amino acids: CASSLRTDSYNEQFF. The CDR3 DNA is TGTGCCAGCAGCTTAAGGACTGACTCCTACAATGAGCAGTTCTTC.

V usage is TRBV5-1 and J usage is TRBJ2-7, with 9 bases lining up with TRBD2. With V trimmed by 2 bases and J by 7 bases, 16 bases remained unmatched. The CDR3 sequence is 17 residues long. In germline, CDR1 is SGHRS, CDR2 YFSETQ. The CDR3 DNA is TGCGCCAGCAGCTTAGTCGGGATAGCGGGAGTGTTCGGTGAGCAGTACTTC. Residues: CASSLVGIAGVFGEQYF.

This chain connects TRBV19 to TRBJ1-2; TRBD1 matches 7 bases. The CDR3 contains 14 residues. After removal of 7 bases from V and 6 bases from J, the junction contained 11 bases not matched to a gene. Per germline, CDR1 LNHDA and CDR2 SQIVND (reference sequence). Written as DNA, the CDR3 is TGTGCCAGTACCTCACCACAGGGGCGGGATGGCTACACCTTC. This translates into CASTSPQGRDGYTF. Full variable domain (rest looked up from reference TRBV19 and TRBJ1-2): DGGITQSPKYLFRKEGQNVTLSCEQNLNHDAMYWYRQDPGQGLRLIYYSQIVNDFQKGDIAEGYSVSREKKESFPLTVTSAQKNPTAFYLCASTSPQGRDGYTFGSGTRLTVV.

The chain links TRBV6-6 to TRBJ1-1, with 8 positions matching TRBD1. J lost 0 bases, V lost 5 bases, and 17 bases had no gene match. The CDR3 totals 19 residues. Per germline, CDR1 MNHNY and CDR2 SVGAGI (reference sequence). The CDR3 reads CASSRGPSDRVKMNTEAFF. As DNA, the CDR3 is TGTGCCAGCAGTCGAGGCCCGTCGGACAGGGTGAAGATGAACACTGAAGCTTTCTTT.

The V call is TRBV18, the J call TRBJ1-3, with 7 bases matching TRBD1. V was clipped by 4 bases and J by 0 bases; unmatched bases: 3. The germline V gene encodes CDR1 KGHSH and CDR2 LQKENI. The CDR3 totals 15 residues. As DNA, the CDR3 is TGTGCCAGCTCACAGGGACAGAGCTCTGGAAACACCATATATTTT. The encoded protein is CASSQGQSSGNTIYF.

V gene TRBV3-1 (or the pseudogene TRBV3-2) combines with J gene TRBJ2-2; a weak D match, TRBD2 (6 bases). The CDR3 is 16 residues long. Germline CDR1 LGHDT, CDR2 YNNKEL (reference sequence). With 3 bases removed from V and 5 bases from J, the gap between germline ends came to 16 bases. The CDR3 nucleotides are TGTGCCAGCAGCCACCCCGCGAGGGCGGGAACCGGGGAGCTGTTTTTT. It codes for CASSHPARAGTGELFF.

V usage is TRBV12-3 or TRBV12-4 and J usage is TRBJ1-6, with 7 bases fitting TRBD1. With V trimmed by 6 bases and J by 9 bases, 5 bases remained unmatched. The CDR3 has 13 residues. In DNA, the CDR3 is TGTGCCAGCAGACCAACAGGGGTTTCACCCCTCCACTTT. Encoded protein: CASRPTGVSPLHF.

The chain combines TRBV7-3 with TRBJ1-5; the match to TRBD1 covers 7 bases. CDR1 and CDR2 from the germline V gene are SGHTA and FQGTGA. The CDR3 covers 13 residues. Trimming took 5 bases from V and 3 from J; bases not matched to a gene: 1. CDR3 nucleotides: TGTGCCAGCAGCACAGGGGTCAATCAGCCCCAGCATTTT. This sequence encodes CASSTGVNQPQHF.

V gene TRBV7-3 combines with J gene TRBJ2-6, with D perhaps TRBD1 (6 bases). In germline, CDR1 is SGHTA, CDR2 FQGTGA. CDR3 length: 16 residues. V lost 5 bases and J lost 2, with 13 bases in between. The CDR3 region has the DNA TGTGCCAGCAGCGTCTCCGCAGGGGCTGGGGCCAACGTCCTGACTTTC. This gives the protein CASSVSAGAGANVLTF.

V gene TRBV28 combines with J gene TRBJ2-7; 7 nucleotides agree with TRBD1. J lost 2 bases, V lost 6 bases, and 4 bases had no gene match. The germline V gene encodes CDR1 MDHEN and CDR2 SYDVKM. This CDR3 region has 13 residues. The CDR3 spells CASRAGGPYEQYF. The CDR3 DNA follows: TGTGCCAGCAGGGCAGGGGGACCCTACGAGCAGTACTTC.

The rearrangement uses TRBV6-5 and TRBJ2-7; possibly TRBD2 for D (6 bases). V shed 2 bases and J shed 3 bases, with 14 bases lying between them. Germline V lookup: CDR1 MNHEY, CDR2 SVGAGI. This CDR3 region has 15 residues. As DNA, the CDR3 is TGTGCCAGCAGTTACGGACCGGGAGTCCTCTACGAGCAGTACTTC. Translating it yields CASSYGPGVLYEQYF.

Points on this clone: This CDR3 is also generated by other DNA sequences in the sample. This sequence joins TRBV5-1 and TRBJ2-5, with 8 nucleotides matching TRBD2. V shed 4 bases, J shed 4 bases, and the junction held 3 bases outside the gene matches. This CDR3 spans 13 amino acids. Germline CDR1 and CDR2: SGHRS and YFSETQ. CDR3 DNA sequence: TGCGCCAGCAGCGGGCTAGCGGGAGAGACCCAGTACTTC. Amino acids: CASSGLAGETQYF.

With respect to this clone: This specimen includes other DNA sequences encoding the same CDR3. The chain carries TRBV6-5 and TRBJ1-1; D unclear. The CDR3 spans 15 residues. V lost 0 bases, J lost 1 base, and 9 bases lay in between. Germline V gene sequence: CDR1 MNHEY, CDR2 SVGAGI. The CDR3 region has the DNA TGTGCCAGCAGTTACTCGGCCCGAGGGAACACTGAAGCTTTCTTT. Protein sequence: CASSYSARGNTEAFF.

This chain uses TRBV6-1 with TRBJ2-7, with D hard to call. The germline gives CDR1 MNHNS, CDR2 SASEGT. The CDR3 contains 16 residues. V gave up 0 bases and J gave up 4 bases, with 16 bases separating them. DNA of the CDR3: TGTGCCAGCAGTGAAGCGGGTCCAGGTTTGAAGTACGAGCAGTACTTC. Protein: CASSEAGPGLKYEQYF.

The chain employs TRBV6-6 and TRBJ1-1; 10 bases fit TRBD1. V was pared by 6 bases and J by 3 bases, with 4 bases of the junction left unmatched. Germline assignment: CDR1 MNHNY and CDR2 SVGAGI (reference sequence). The CDR3 has 14 amino acids. CDR3 loop: CASRDRGRDTEAFF. DNA of the CDR3: TGTGCCAGCAGAGACAGGGGGCGCGACACTGAAGCTTTCTTT.

J is TRBJ1-1 and V is TRBV28, with 7 bases fitting TRBD1. This CDR3 contains 16 residues. Unmatched junction bases numbered 13, after V lost 4 bases and J lost 5 bases. CDR1 MDHEN and CDR2 SYDVKM come from the germline V gene. The CDR3 loop reads CASSSSQGRGVTEAFF. CDR3 in DNA: TGTGCCAGCAGTTCCTCACAGGGGCGGGGGGTAACTGAAGCTTTCTTT.

J is TRBJ1-2 and V is TRBV7-8; 7 bases fit TRBD1. CDR3 size: 13 residues. The junction had 4 bases not matched to a gene; V was cut back by 5 bases and J by 4 bases. The germline CDR1 and CDR2 sequences are SGHVS and FQNEAQ. The CDR3: CASSTRTGYGYTF. Written as DNA, the CDR3 is TGTGCCAGCAGCACCCGGACAGGCTATGGCTACACCTTC. Filled out from reference TRBV7-8 and TRBJ1-2, the complete variable domain reads GAGVSQSPRYKVAKRGQDVALRCDPISGHVSLFWYQQALGQGPEFLTYFQNEAQLDKSGLPSDRFFAERPEGSVSTLKIQRTQQEDSAVYLCASSTRTGYGYTFGSGTRLTVV.

The chain recombines TRBV27 with TRBJ2-7; 9 positions agree with TRBD2. V gave up 6 bases and J gave up 6 bases; unmatched junction bases: 9. From germline, CDR1 is MNHEY and CDR2 SMNVEV (reference sequence). CDR3 length: 14 residues. The CDR3 here is CASRLPGLAAEQYF. CDR3 sequence (DNA): TGTGCCAGCAGACTACCGGGACTAGCAGCCGAGCAGTACTTC.

CDR3 coding DNA: TGTGCCAGCAGCCAATTAGGGGATGCCTACACCTTC. It translates to CASSQLGDAYTF. This chain connects TRBV3-1 (or the pseudogene TRBV3-2) to TRBJ1-2; possibly TRBD1 for D (5 bases). The V gene lost 2 bases and the J gene lost 10 bases, with 11 bases spanning the gap. The germline V gene encodes CDR1 LGHDT and CDR2 YNNKEL (reference sequence). The CDR3 extends over 12 amino acids.

The CDR3 nucleotides read TGCGCCAGCAGCCTAGGACAGGGCTATCAGCCCCAGCATTTT. Translation: CASSLGQGYQPQHF. The chain uses TRBV4-1 and TRBJ1-5; TRBD1 aligns across 8 bases. Losses at the gene ends were 4 bases for V and 5 bases for J; bases not matched to a gene: 4. Germline assignment: CDR1 MGHRA and CDR2 YSYEKL. The CDR3 covers 14 residues.

This clone has just a few counts. The chain is built from TRBV2 and TRBJ2-3, with 8 positions matching TRBD2. V gave up 8 bases and J gave up 1 base; unmatched junction bases: 11. The CDR3 has 16 amino acids. Looked up from germline, CDR1 is SNHLY and CDR2 is FYNNEI. The CDR3 DNA follows: TGTGCCAGCCTTGGCGGGTCAGCGGGAGGCACAGATACGCAGTATTTT. The encoded protein is CASLGGSAGGTDTQYF.

This clone was detected only once. The chain carries TRBV9 and TRBJ1-1; tentatively, D is TRBD1 (5 bases). There are 15 residues in the CDR3. CDR1 and CDR2 (germline): SGDLS, YYNGEE. With 0 bases removed from V and 1 base from J, the gap between germline ends came to 10 bases. The CDR3 sequence: CASSVVGGTNTEAFF. CDR3 DNA: TGTGCCAGCAGCGTAGTCGGGGGGACGAACACTGAAGCTTTCTTT.

The rearrangement joins TRBV28 to TRBJ1-2; D remains ambiguous. CDR3 length: 11 residues. V lost 2 bases and J 7 bases, leaving 5 bases between the germline ends. Per the germline V gene, CDR1 is MDHEN and CDR2 is SYDVKM. The CDR3 DNA reads TGTGCCAGCAGTTTAAGCGTTGGCTACACCTTC. Amino acids: CASSLSVGYTF.

V and J are TRBV29-1 and TRBJ1-3; possible D gene TRBD1, 5 bases. The V and J ends lost 4 bases and 4 bases respectively, with 14 bases between them. The CDR3 is 14 residues long. Looked up from germline, CDR1 is SQVTM and CDR2 is ANQGSEA. The CDR3 DNA sequence: TGCAGCGTTGCCCCGGGAGGGACCGGAAACACCATATATTTT. This codes for CSVAPGGTGNTIYF.

V usage is TRBV5-1 and J usage is TRBJ1-4; no firm D call. V lost 1 base and J 8 bases, leaving 9 bases between the germline ends. The CDR3 runs 13 residues. Germline loops: CDR1 SGHRS, CDR2 YFSETQ. The CDR3, as DNA: TGCGCCAGCAGCTTGTTCTCTACCGAAAAACTGTTTTTT. This translates into CASSLFSTEKLFF.